Below are 17 T cell receptor beta chains sequenced from a single sample in a study of beta chain features in type 1 diabetes. The investigators reverse transcribed all of the isolated RNA, so they sequenced expressed TCRB transcripts. Repertoires were generated with immunoSEQ multiplex PCR, while TCRdb's copy carries only in-frame clones and drops some. The sample has 250,000 to 400,000 clones; around 15% are singletons. Sequencing used central memory CD4+ T cells from blood. The receptor source for this set is a man under 40 in good health.

The gene calls are TRBV15 and TRBJ2-7; 8 nucleotides align to TRBD2. Germline V lookup: CDR1 LNHNV, CDR2 YYDKDF (reference sequence). The J segment lost 4 bases and the V segment lost 10 bases, leaving 12 bases of the junction unmatched. The CDR3 spans 14 residues. For the CDR3, the DNA is TGTGCCATCGTCGAAGGGGCTAGCGGGTACGAGCAGTACGTC. It specifies CAIVEGASGYEQYV.

This clone was detected a few times. The rearrangement uses TRBV6-7 and TRBJ2-7, with 9 bases identical to TRBD2. TRBV6-7 qualifies as an ORF whose function is uncertain. V was pared by 3 bases and J by 5 bases, with 20 bases of the junction left unmatched. The CDR3 has 19 residues. The CDR3 sequence is CASSYTRGRGLAGPNEQYV. As DNA, the CDR3 is TGTGCCAGCAGTTATACACGGGGAAGAGGGCTAGCGGGACCCAACGAGCAGTACGTC.

This clone was seen a few times. CDR3: CASSYSTQGSEQYF. CDR3 nucleotides: TGTGCCAGCAGTTACTCGACACAGGGATCCGAGCAGTACTTC. The chain recombines TRBV6-5 with TRBJ2-7; tentatively, D is TRBD1 (6 bases). In germline, CDR1 is MNHEY, CDR2 SVGAGI. This CDR3 region has 14 residues. V lost 0 bases and J 6 bases, leaving 12 bases between the germline ends.

This clone was counted a few times. The CDR3 here is CASSLIGGTGELFF. The CDR3 nucleotides are TGTGCCAGCAGCCTGATCGGAGGCACCGGGGAGCTGTTTTTT. The gene calls are TRBV11-2 and TRBJ2-2; TRBD2 is a possible D gene (5 bases). V was cut by 5 bases and J by 4 bases, with 11 bases left in between. The germline CDR1 and CDR2 sequences are SGHAT and FQNNGV. This CDR3 has 14 residues.

This CDR3 is CSVVEGLVTEAFF. Here the CDR3 DNA reads TGCAGCGTTGTCGAGGGCCTGGTCACTGAAGCTTTCTTT. J is TRBJ1-1 and V is TRBV29-1; no firm D call. Germline V gene data show CDR1 as SQVTM and CDR2 as ANQGSEA. Between the trimmed V and J ends, which lost 4 bases and 4 bases, there was a span of 13 bases. The length of the CDR3 is 13 residues.

A word on this clone: The junction departs from germline at one end; a sequencing error may be responsible. The chain uses TRBV7-4 and TRBJ2-5; 9 bases match TRBD2. Germline lookup yields CDR1 SGHVT and CDR2 SQSDAQ. This CDR3 contains 13 residues. The CDR3 here is CASSLAGVETQYF. In DNA form, the CDR3 reads TGTGCCAGCAGTTTAGCGGGAGTGGAGACCCAGTACTTC.

V is TRBV5-4 and J is TRBJ1-1; D gene uncertain. The CDR3 contains 13 residues. With 6 bases removed from V and 0 bases from J, the gap between germline ends came to 9 bases. Germline loops: CDR1 SGHNT, CDR2 YYREEE (reference sequence). The CDR3 DNA is TGTGCCAGCACGGGTCGATTGAACACTGAAGCTTTCTTT. Its translation: CASTGRLNTEAFF.

The V gene is TRBV5-4, the J gene TRBJ2-6; 8 nucleotides match TRBD1. Germline CDR1 reads SGHNT; CDR2 reads YYREEE (reference sequence). V gave up 3 bases and J gave up 4 bases; unmatched junction bases: 12. This CDR3 comprises 18 residues. The CDR3 DNA sequence: TGTGCCAGCAGCTCTCCTAGACAGGGGATAGGAGGGGCCAACGTCCTGACTTTC. The encoded protein is CASSSPRQGIGGANVLTF.

The chain employs TRBV11-2 and TRBJ1-6; D not resolved. Trimming removed 1 base at V and 6 bases at J, with 7 bases between. This CDR3 has 14 residues. The germline gives CDR1 SGHAT, CDR2 FQNNGV. The CDR3 nucleotides read TGTGCCAGCAGCTTAGGCTCTATTAATTCACCCCTCCACTTT. This codes for CASSLGSINSPLHF.

The chain has TRBV5-1 and TRBJ2-2; 8 bases are shared with TRBD1. The germline gives CDR1 SGHRS, CDR2 YFSETQ. Unmatched junction bases numbered 2, after V lost 4 bases and J lost 0 bases. CDR3 size: 15 residues. DNA of the CDR3: TGCGCCAGCAGCGGACAGGGCGCGAACACCGGGGAGCTGTTTTTT. The encoded protein is CASSGQGANTGELFF.

The chain has TRBV6-5 and TRBJ2-2; no firm D call. CDR3 length: 14 residues. The V end lost 4 bases, the J end lost 1 base, and 7 bases lay between the germline ends. Germline V gene sequence: CDR1 MNHEY, CDR2 SVGAGI. DNA for the CDR3: TGTGCCAGCAGTTTTGAGGTGAACACCGGGGAGCTGTTTTTT. Translated: CASSFEVNTGELFF.

V gene TRBV5-5 combines with J gene TRBJ1-5; maybe TRBD1 (5 bases). Per the germline V gene, CDR1 is SGHKS and CDR2 is YYEKEE (reference sequence). The CDR3 has 15 residues. The ends were cut back, 3 bases at V and 8 bases at J, with 18 bases in the middle. CDR3 residues: CASSSGTAQWEPQHF. Here the CDR3 DNA reads TGTGCCAGCAGCTCGGGGACCGCCCAGTGGGAGCCCCAGCATTTT.

The J gene is TRBJ1-3, the V gene TRBV6-5; D is possibly TRBD1 (5 bases). In germline, CDR1 is MNHEY, CDR2 SVGAGI. CDR3 length equals 14 residues. V was trimmed by 5 bases and J by 2 bases, leaving 10 bases between them. CDR3 DNA: TGTGCCAGCAGTCCCGCAGGGACTGGAAACACCATATATTTT. Translation: CASSPAGTGNTIYF.

The V call is TRBV4-2, the J call TRBJ1-3, with unresolved D. The CDR3 is 15 amino acids. V was cut by 0 bases and J by 1 base, with 7 bases left in between. Germline loops: CDR1 LGHNA, CDR2 YNFKEQ. The CDR3 protein is CASSQDVGSGNTIYF. The CDR3 nucleotides read TGTGCCAGCAGCCAAGATGTGGGATCTGGAAACACCATATATTTT.

The CDR3 protein is CASSLVWASDSYEQYV. The CDR3 region has the DNA TGTGCCAGCAGCTTGGTTTGGGCTAGCGATTCCTACGAGCAGTACGTC. The V gene is TRBV5-8, the J gene TRBJ2-7; maybe TRBD2 (6 bases). Germline CDR1 SGHTS, CDR2 YDEGEE. V was pared by 0 bases and J by 1 base, with 14 bases between. This CDR3 comprises 16 residues.

This clone has only a few counts. The gene calls are TRBV10-3 and TRBJ1-2; 7 bases agree with TRBD1. Unmatched junction bases numbered 7, after V lost 10 bases and J lost 2 bases. This CDR3 has 13 residues. CDR1 and CDR2 from the germline V gene are ENHRY and SYGVKD. CDR3 in amino acids: CATTTDRNYGYTF. The CDR3 region has the DNA TGTGCCACGACGACGGACAGGAACTATGGCTACACCTTC.

The chain has TRBV5-1 and TRBJ2-3, with 10 positions matching TRBD1. CDR3 length: 16 residues. Germline values: CDR1 SGHRS, CDR2 YFSETQ. V was pared by 3 bases and J by 4 bases, with 8 bases of the junction left unmatched. The CDR3 protein is CASSSAGTGVPDTQYF. The CDR3 DNA is TGCGCCAGCAGCTCGGCCGGGACAGGGGTGCCAGATACGCAGTATTTT.